This T cell receptor beta chain comes out of a study of T-cell memory formation after mild COVID-19 (TCRdb year 2021). Regarding the research as a whole: TCR sequence clusters from the two donors were found to be largely donor specific. Longitudinal TCRalpha and TCRbeta repertoire sequencing tracked T-cell clones expanding and contracting after mild COVID-19 in a couple of donors. Two young, previously healthy adult volunteers, one female and one male, were included in the cohort. General study outcomes and caveats: Some responding clones were found in pre-infection memory, which suggests that pre-existing cross-reactive memory T cells took part in the SARS-CoV-2 response. Clones that contracted from day 15 to 85 showed balanced CD4/CD8 phenotypes, whereas a second wave of clones that expanded from day 15 to 37 leaned towards CD4+. Only a couple of mild cases were covered in the study, and larger cohorts including severe cases with pre-infection samples were considered necessary. Contracting CD4+ clones turned up mainly in the CM and EM memory subsets, whereas EMRA was where CD8+ clones were enriched. The second-wave clones that peaked on day 37 were not confirmed to be SARS-CoV-2 specific.

Inclusive of the bounding cysteine and phenylalanine, the CDR3 is 14 residues long. Solely the CDR3 DNA is kept, with 42 bases framed from the first base. The germline V gene sets CDR1 to SQVTM and CDR2 to ANQGSEA. The germline V and J ends show losses of 4 bases and 1 base respectively, and no gene match explains 6 bases of the junction. This sample was sequenced with an Illumina NovaSeq 6000. TCRalpha and TCRbeta cDNA libraries were constructed by 5'RACE with constant-segment primers, with sample barcodes and unique molecular identifiers being introduced. Trizol reagent was used to extract RNA from every sample. Libraries were amplified in two PCR steps, with a second sample barcode and Illumina TruSeq adapters added in the second step. Sequencing of the libraries was done on an Illumina NovaSeq, producing 2 x 150 bp paired-end reads. In the original analysis: With migec v1.2.7, reads were demultiplexed and then collapsed into UMI-guided consensus sequences. Using mixcr v2.1.11, UMI consensuses were aligned to TRA and TRB V and J templates and then assembled into clonotypes. A clonotype was counted as expanded or contracted only if both edgeR and NoisET called the change significant, with noise models trained on biological replicates. For edgeR calls, the thresholds were a false discovery rate-adjusted p below 0.01 and a log2 fold-change of 1. PCA with hierarchical clustering of max-normalized trajectories of the 1000 most abundant clonotypes was used as exploratory dynamics analysis. Separately sequenced CD4+ and CD8+ repertoires were used to assign a CD4 or CD8 phenotype to each responding clone. In TCRdb, the public reads were trimmed at Q25 with fastp and aligned with MiXCR, with productive beta chains retained. Each entry is one CDR3 protein sequence, shown with its most common DNA and genes. These V and J calls rely on TCRdb rather than the paper's analysis. The sample data list approximately 240,000 distinct CDR3 sequences, and less than 20% of these were observed just once. The ten largest clones add up to roughly 3.6% of the sample.

This clonotype appeared a few times. Its antigen is still unknown. No qualities accompany the bases; no much larger clone lies one base away. Ficoll-Paque density gradient centrifugation was used to isolate PBMCs. This TCR derives from a man aged 18 to 29 who had mild COVID-19 (a few samples of this study predate the infection). The sample titles of this study are shuffled in the database, so cell type and time point are left out; the donor was told from shared clones. Sequences were obtained from PBMCs or a T cell subset sorted from them (not recorded which). The receptor chain draws on TRBV29-1 and TRBJ1-1; 7 bases in the junction line up with TRBD1. CDR3 region: CSVAKGQENTEAFF. The sequenced DNA is TGCAGCGTTGCGAAAGGACAGGAGAACACTGAAGCTTTCTTT.